These T cell receptor beta chains were read from a single sample in a study of a mutant IDH1 vaccine in newly diagnosed glioma. Antigens of these TCRs are unknown. Repertoires were generated with immunoSEQ multiplex PCR, while TCRdb's copy carries only in-frame clones and drops some. This sample carries roughly 34,000 clones, roughly 79% of them seen once, and the ten largest clones take 12%. Specimen: PBMCs, collected from a glioma patient whose treatment included an IDH1 peptide vaccine. All receptors derive from a man in his fifties or sixties with glioma. Both conserved end residues are part of each CDR3. A D gene is named only where the DNA matches it firmly. Only part of the rows carry a size: once, few, many, or a class if the clone is expanded.

few	TRBV29-1	TRBJ1-3	-	CSVEEGLSGNTIYF	TGCAGCGTTGAAGAGGGACTCTCTGGAAACACCATATATTTT
-	TRBV13	TRBJ2-2	TRBD2	CASSLTSGGSRGELFF	TGTGCCAGCAGCTTGACTAGCGGGGGGAGTCGCGGGGAGCTGTTTTTT
-	TRBV7-2	TRBJ1-6	-	CASSLNGVNSPLHF	TGTGCCAGCAGCTTAAATGGGGTAAATTCACCCCTCCACTTT
-	TRBV14	TRBJ2-1	-	CASSLRGRQYNEQFF	TGTGCCAGCAGCCTCCGTGGCAGACAATACAATGAGCAGTTCTTC
few	TRBV7-6	TRBJ1-1	-	CASSSLGTLNTEAFF	TGTGCCAGCAGCTCCCTTGGGACGTTGAACACTGAAGCTTTCTTT
-	TRBV28	TRBJ2-7	-	CASSFRGALGEQYF	TGTGCCAGCAGTTTTCGGGGCGCACTGGGCGAGCAGTACTTC
-	TRBV6-6	TRBJ1-1	-	CASSYSKGTEAFF	TGTGCCAGCAGTTACTCGAAGGGCACTGAAGCTTTCTTT
-	TRBV7-8	TRBJ2-2	TRBD1	CASSLAGDRAGDTGELFF	TGTGCCAGCAGCTTAGCCGGGGACAGGGCTGGGGATACCGGGGAGCTGTTTTTT
-	TRBV20-1	TRBJ2-1	-	CSARDNEQFF	TGCAGTGCTAGGGACAATGAGCAGTTCTTC
-	TRBV5-6	TRBJ2-3	TRBD2	CASRWLAGVGDTQYF	TGTGCCAGCAGATGGCTAGCGGGGGTAGGAGATACGCAGTATTTT
-	TRBV13	TRBJ2-3	TRBD2	CASSLLAGGSTDTQYF	TGTGCCAGCAGCTTACTAGCGGGAGGGAGCACAGATACGCAGTATTTT
-	TRBV6-5	TRBJ2-1	TRBD2	CASRKSGANEQFF	TGTGCCAGCAGGAAGAGCGGGGCCAATGAGCAGTTCTTC
-	TRBV4-1	TRBJ2-2	TRBD2	CASSRRSGGGPNTGELFF	TGCGCCAGCAGCCGACGGAGCGGGGGGGGACCGAACACCGGGGAGCTGTTTTTT
-	TRBV18	TRBJ1-2	-	CASSQDGANYGYTF	TGTGCCAGCTCTCAAGACGGGGCTAACTATGGCTACACCTTC
once	TRBV15	TRBJ2-5	-	CATSRAGGPQETQYF	TGTGCCACCAGCAGAGCTGGGGGCCCTCAGGAGACCCAGTACTTC
-	TRBV2	TRBJ2-5	-	CASSARTLETQYF	TGTGCCAGCAGTGCCCGAACTCTGGAGACCCAGTACTTC
-	TRBV2	TRBJ1-4	-	CASAPTNEKLFF	TGTGCCAGCGCTCCAACTAATGAAAAACTGTTTTTT
few	TRBV18	TRBJ1-1	-	CASSPGTAWLEAFF	TGTGCCAGCTCACCGGGGACGGCCTGGCTTGAAGCTTTCTTT
-	TRBV6-4	TRBJ1-5	TRBD1	CASPRDRGPGRNQPQHF	TGTGCCAGCCCTCGGGACAGGGGGCCGGGACGCAATCAGCCCCAGCATTTT
-	TRBV29-1	TRBJ1-2	-	CSVDPGYTF	TGCAGCGTTGACCCTGGCTACACCTTC
-	TRBV10-3	TRBJ1-1	-	CAISESRRGGDTEAFF	TGTGCCATCAGTGAGTCGCGGAGGGGGGGGGACACTGAAGCTTTCTTT
-	TRBV2	TRBJ2-5	-	CASVEGAKSGETQYF	TGTGCCAGCGTTGAAGGGGCGAAATCCGGAGAGACCCAGTACTTC
-	TRBV4-1	TRBJ2-7	-	CASSQTGTVDIGQYF	TGCGCCAGCAGCCAAACCGGGACGGTTGACATAGGGCAGTACTTC
-	TRBV5-5	TRBJ1-5	-	CASSAGTAYNQPQHF	TGTGCCAGCAGCGCAGGGACCGCTTATAATCAGCCCCAGCATTTT
-	TRBV2	TRBJ1-4	-	CATRVQAQIEKLFF	TGTGCCACCAGAGTGCAGGCCCAAATCGAAAAACTGTTTTTT